The source of this T cell receptor (beta chain) is a study of blood T cells in healthy people across ages. On this clonotype: Antigen: not known.

Trimming pared 4 bases from V and 1 base from J, leaving 12 bases between. CDR1 SGHRS and CDR2 YFSETQ come from the germline V gene. This CDR3 has 14 residues. Primed by a sample-barcoded 5' primer and a J-beta primer mix, a second PCR proceeded for 7 to 11 cycles. TCRdb used MiXCR to reprocess the 5' RACE reads, holding one entry per CDR3 protein. The table shows 1 million to 1.2 million distinct CDR3 sequences, with roughly two fifths occurring only once. Study-wide findings and caveats: Across samples, TCR beta diversity tracked strongly with naive T cell percentage.

The source of this sequence is a man in his late teens or twenties in good health. Sequences were obtained from blood. J is TRBJ2-7 and V is TRBV5-1; D not certain. CDR3 bases: TGCGCCAGCAGCCCCTTTGGGCCTTCCTACGAGCAGTACTTC. This sequence encodes CASSPFGPSYEQYF.